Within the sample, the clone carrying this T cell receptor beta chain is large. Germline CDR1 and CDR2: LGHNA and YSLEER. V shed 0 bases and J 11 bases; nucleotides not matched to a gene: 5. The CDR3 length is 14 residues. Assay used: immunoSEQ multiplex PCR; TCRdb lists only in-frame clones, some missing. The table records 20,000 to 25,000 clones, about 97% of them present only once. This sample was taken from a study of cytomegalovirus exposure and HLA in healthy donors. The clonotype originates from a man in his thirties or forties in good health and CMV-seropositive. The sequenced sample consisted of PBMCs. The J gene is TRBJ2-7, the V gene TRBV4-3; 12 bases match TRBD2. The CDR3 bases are TGCGCCAGCAGCCAAGATCCTAGCGGGAGGGTAGAGTACTTC. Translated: CASSQDPSGRVEYF.